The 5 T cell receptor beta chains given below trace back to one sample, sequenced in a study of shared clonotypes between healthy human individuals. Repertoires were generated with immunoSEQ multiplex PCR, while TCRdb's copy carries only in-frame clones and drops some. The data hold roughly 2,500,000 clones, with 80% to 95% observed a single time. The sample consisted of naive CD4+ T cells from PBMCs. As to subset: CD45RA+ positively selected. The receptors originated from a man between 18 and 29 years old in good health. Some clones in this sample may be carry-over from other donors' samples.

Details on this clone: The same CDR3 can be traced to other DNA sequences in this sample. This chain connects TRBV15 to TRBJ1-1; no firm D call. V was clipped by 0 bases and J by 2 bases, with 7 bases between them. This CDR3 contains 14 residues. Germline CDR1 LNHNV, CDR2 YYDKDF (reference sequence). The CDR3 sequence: CATSRDRGNTEAFF. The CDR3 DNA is TGTGCCACCAGCAGAGATAGAGGAAACACTGAAGCTTTCTTT.

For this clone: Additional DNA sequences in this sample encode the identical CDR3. CDR3 in amino acids: CASSSSGRSSYEQYF. Written as DNA, the CDR3 is TGTGCCAGCAGTTCCTCGGGGAGGAGCTCCTACGAGCAGTACTTC. This chain uses TRBV28 with TRBJ2-7; weak D call: TRBD2 (6 bases). Germline loops: CDR1 MDHEN, CDR2 SYDVKM. With 4 bases removed from V and 0 bases from J, the gap between germline ends came to 13 bases. The CDR3 consists of 15 residues.

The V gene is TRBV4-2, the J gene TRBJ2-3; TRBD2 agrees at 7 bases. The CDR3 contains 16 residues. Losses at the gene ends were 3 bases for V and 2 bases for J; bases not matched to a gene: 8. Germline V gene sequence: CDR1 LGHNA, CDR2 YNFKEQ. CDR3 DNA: TGTGCCAGCAGCCACGCGGCCGGGACTACCACAGATACGCAGTATTTT. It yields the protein CASSHAAGTTTDTQYF.

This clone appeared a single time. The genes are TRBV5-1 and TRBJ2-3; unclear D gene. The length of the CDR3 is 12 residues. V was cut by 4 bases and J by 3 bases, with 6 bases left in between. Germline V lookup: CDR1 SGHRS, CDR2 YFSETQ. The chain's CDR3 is CASSENTDTQYF. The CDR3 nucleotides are TGCGCCAGCAGCGAAAATACAGATACGCAGTATTTT.

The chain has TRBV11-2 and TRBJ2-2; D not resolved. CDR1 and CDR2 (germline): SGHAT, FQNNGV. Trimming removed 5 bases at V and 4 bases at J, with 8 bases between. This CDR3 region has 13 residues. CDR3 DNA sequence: TGTGCCAGCAGCCGCTCGCCCACCGGGGAGCTGTTTTTT. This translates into CASSRSPTGELFF. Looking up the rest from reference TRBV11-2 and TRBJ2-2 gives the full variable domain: EAGVAQSPRYKIIEKRQSVAFWCNPISGHATLYWYQQILGQGPKLLIQFQNNGVVDDSQLPKDRFSAERLKGVDSTLKIQPAKLEDSAVYLCASSRSPTGELFFGEGSRLTVL.